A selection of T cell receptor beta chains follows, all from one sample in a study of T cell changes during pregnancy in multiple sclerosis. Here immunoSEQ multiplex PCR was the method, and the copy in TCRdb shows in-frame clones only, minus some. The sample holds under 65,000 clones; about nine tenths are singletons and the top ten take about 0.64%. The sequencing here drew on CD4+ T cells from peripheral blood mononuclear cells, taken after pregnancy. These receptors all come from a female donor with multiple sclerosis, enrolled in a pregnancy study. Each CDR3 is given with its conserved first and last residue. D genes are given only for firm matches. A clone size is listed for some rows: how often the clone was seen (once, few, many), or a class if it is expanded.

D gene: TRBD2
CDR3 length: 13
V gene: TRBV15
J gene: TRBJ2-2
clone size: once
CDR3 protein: CATSRGGGAELFF
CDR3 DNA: TGTGCCACCAGCAGAGGGGGGGGAGCGGAGCTGTTTTTT

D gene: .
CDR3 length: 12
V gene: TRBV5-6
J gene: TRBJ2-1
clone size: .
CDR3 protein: CASTALGNEQFF
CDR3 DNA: TGTGCCAGCACCGCCCTCGGCAATGAGCAGTTCTTC

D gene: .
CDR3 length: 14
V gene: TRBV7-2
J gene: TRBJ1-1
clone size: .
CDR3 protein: CASSLLRGSTEAFF
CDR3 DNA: TGTGCCAGCAGCTTACTAAGGGGGAGCACTGAAGCTTTCTTT

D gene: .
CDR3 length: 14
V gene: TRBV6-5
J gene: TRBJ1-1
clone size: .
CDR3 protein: CASSYFTGLSEAFF
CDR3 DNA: TGTGCCAGCAGTTACTTTACAGGGCTGTCTGAAGCTTTCTTT

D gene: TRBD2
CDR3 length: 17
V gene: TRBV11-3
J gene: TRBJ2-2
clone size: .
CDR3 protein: CASSPSGRASPTGELFF
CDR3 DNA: TGTGCCAGCAGCCCATCAGGGAGGGCCTCCCCAACCGGGGAGCTGTTTTTT

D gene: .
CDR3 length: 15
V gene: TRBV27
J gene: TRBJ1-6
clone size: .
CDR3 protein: CASMWTLSYNSPLHF
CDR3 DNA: TGTGCCAGCATGTGGACACTTTCCTATAATTCACCCCTCCACTTT

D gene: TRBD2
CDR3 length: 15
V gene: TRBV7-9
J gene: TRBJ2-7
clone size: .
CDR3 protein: CASSPRAGGPDEQYF
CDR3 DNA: TGTGCCAGCAGCCCCCGAGCGGGGGGGCCCGACGAGCAGTACTTC

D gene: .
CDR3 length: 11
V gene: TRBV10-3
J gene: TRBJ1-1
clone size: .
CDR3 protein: CATERGTEAFF
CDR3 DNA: TGTGCAACCGAACGGGGAACTGAAGCTTTCTTT

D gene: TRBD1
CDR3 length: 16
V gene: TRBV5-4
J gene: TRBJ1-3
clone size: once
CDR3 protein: CASSGRPGGAGNTIYF
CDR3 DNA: TGTGCCAGCAGCGGACGCCCAGGGGGCGCGGGAAACACCATATATTTT

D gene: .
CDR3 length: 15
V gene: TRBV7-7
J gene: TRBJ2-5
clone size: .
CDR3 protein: CASSLRAGHQETQYF
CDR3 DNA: TGTGCCAGCAGCTTAAGGGCAGGGCACCAAGAGACCCAGTACTTC

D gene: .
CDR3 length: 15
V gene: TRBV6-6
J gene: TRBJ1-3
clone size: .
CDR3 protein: CASSSSGGAGNTIYF
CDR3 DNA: TGTGCCAGCAGTTCCTCGGGGGGAGCAGGAAACACCATATATTTT

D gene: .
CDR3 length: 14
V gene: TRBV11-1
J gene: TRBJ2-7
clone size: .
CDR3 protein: CASSLRPGSYEQYF
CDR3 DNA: TGTGCCAGCAGCTTACGCCCGGGCTCCTACGAGCAGTACTTC

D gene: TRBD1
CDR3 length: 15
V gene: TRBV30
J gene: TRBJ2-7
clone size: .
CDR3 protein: CAWRPGQTKSYEQYF
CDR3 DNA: TGTGCCTGGCGCCCGGGACAGACGAAATCCTACGAGCAGTACTTC

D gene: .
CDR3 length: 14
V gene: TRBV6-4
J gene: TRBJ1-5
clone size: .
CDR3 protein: CASSVPRVDLTQHF
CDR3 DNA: TGTGCCAGCAGTGTCCCCAGGGTCGATTTGACCCAGCATTTT

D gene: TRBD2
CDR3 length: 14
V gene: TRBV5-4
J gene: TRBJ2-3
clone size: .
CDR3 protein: CASTVAGGPDTQYF
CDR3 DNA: TGTGCCAGCACTGTAGCGGGGGGGCCAGATACGCAGTATTTT

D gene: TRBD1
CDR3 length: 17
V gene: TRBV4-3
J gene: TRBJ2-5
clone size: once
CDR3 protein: CASSQDWGQGFHETQYF
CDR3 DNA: TGCGCCAGCAGCCAAGATTGGGGACAGGGGTTCCATGAGACCCAGTACTTC

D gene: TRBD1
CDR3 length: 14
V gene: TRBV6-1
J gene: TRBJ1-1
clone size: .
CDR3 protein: CASSEVWDSGKAFF
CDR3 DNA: TGTGCCAGCAGTGAAGTCTGGGACAGTGGGAAAGCTTTCTTT

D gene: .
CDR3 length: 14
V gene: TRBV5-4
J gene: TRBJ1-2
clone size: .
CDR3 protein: CASTSPTENYGYTF
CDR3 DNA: TGTGCCAGCACAAGTCCGACAGAAAACTATGGCTACACCTTC

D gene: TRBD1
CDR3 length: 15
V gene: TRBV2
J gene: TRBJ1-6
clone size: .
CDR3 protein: CASRGTGTGPSPLHF
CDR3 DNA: TGTGCCAGCAGGGGTACCGGGACAGGGCCTTCACCCCTCCACTTT

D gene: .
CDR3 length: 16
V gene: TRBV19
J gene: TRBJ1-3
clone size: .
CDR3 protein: CASSTSLASSGNTIYF
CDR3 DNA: TGTGCCAGTAGTACATCTCTGGCCAGCTCTGGAAACACCATATATTTT

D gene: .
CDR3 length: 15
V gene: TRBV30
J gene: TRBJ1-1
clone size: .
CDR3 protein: CAWSFMGGFNTEAFF
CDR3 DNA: TGTGCCTGGAGTTTCATGGGGGGGTTTAACACTGAAGCTTTCTTT

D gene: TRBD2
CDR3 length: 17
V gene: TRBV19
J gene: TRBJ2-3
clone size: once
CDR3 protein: CASSIELAGGQKDTQYF
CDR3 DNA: TGTGCCAGTAGTATAGAGCTAGCGGGGGGGCAAAAAGATACGCAGTATTTT

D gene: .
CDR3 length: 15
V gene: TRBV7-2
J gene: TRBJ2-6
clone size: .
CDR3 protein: CASSSRASGANVLTF
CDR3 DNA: TGTGCCAGCAGCTCTAGAGCCTCTGGGGCCAACGTCCTGACTTTC

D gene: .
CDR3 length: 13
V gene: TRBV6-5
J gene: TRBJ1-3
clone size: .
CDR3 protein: CASSQGSGNTIYF
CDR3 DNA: TGTGCCAGCAGTCAGGGGTCTGGAAACACCATATATTTT

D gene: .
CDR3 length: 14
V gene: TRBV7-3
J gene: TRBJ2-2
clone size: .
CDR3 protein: CASSFGPDTGELFF
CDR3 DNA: TGTGCCAGCAGCTTTGGGCCTGATACCGGGGAGCTGTTTTTT

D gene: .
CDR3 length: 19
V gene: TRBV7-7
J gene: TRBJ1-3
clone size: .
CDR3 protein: CASSLGEKDVSTPVNTIYF
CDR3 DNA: TGTGCCAGCAGCCTGGGAGAAAAAGACGTGTCAACACCAGTCAACACCATATATTTT

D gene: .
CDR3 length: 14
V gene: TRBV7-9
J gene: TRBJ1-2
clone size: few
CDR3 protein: CASSDQGGAGGYTF
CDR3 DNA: TGTGCCAGCAGCGATCAAGGGGGGGCAGGTGGCTACACCTTC

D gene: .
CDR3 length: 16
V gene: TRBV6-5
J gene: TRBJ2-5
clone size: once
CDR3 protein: CASSYGQGGYAETQYF
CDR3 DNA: TGTGCCAGCAGTTACGGGCAGGGGGGATATGCAGAGACCCAGTACTTC

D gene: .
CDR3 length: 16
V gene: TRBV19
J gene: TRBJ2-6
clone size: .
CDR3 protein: CASTRNPGPGANVLTF
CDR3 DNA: TGTGCCAGTACCCGGAACCCAGGGCCTGGGGCCAACGTCCTGACTTTC

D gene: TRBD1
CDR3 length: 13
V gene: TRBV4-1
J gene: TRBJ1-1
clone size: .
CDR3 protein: CASSQGRGVEAFF
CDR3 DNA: TGCGCCAGCAGCCAAGGCAGGGGGGTTGAAGCTTTCTTT

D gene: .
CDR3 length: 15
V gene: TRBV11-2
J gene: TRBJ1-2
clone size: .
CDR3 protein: CASSLDAQTNYGYTF
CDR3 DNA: TGTGCCAGCAGCTTAGACGCACAGACTAACTATGGCTACACCTTC

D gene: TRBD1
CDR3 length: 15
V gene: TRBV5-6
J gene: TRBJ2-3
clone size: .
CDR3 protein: CASSLTGASTDTQYF
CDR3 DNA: TGTGCCAGCAGCCTCACAGGGGCTAGCACAGATACGCAGTATTTT

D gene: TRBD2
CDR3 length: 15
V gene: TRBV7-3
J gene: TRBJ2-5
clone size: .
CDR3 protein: CASSPSGTRKETQYF
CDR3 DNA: TGTGCCAGCAGCCCCTCCGGGACTAGGAAAGAGACCCAGTACTTC

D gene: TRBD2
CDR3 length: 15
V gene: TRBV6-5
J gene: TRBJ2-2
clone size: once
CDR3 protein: CASSYPGRVAGELFF
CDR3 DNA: TGTGCCAGCAGTTACCCAGGGAGGGTAGCCGGGGAGCTGTTTTTT

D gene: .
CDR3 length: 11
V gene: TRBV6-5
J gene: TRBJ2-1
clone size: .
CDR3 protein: CASKAANEQFF
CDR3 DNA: TGTGCCAGCAAGGCAGCGAATGAGCAGTTCTTC

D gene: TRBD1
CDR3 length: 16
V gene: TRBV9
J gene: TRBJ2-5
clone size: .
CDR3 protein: CASSPGGTGGWETQYF
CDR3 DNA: TGTGCCAGCAGCCCAGGGGGGACAGGGGGCTGGGAGACCCAGTACTTC

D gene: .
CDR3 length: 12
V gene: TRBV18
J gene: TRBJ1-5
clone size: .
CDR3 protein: CASSPGRQPQHF
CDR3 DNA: TGTGCCAGCTCACCGGGGCGGCAGCCCCAGCATTTT

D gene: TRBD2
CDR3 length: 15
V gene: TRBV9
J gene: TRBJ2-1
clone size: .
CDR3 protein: CASSVVASGGNEQFF
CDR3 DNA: TGTGCCAGCAGCGTAGTAGCTAGCGGGGGAAATGAGCAGTTCTTC

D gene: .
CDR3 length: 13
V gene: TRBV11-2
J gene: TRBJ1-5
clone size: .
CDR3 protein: CASSVVQGQPQHF
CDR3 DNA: TGTGCCAGCAGCGTTGTACAGGGTCAGCCCCAGCATTTT

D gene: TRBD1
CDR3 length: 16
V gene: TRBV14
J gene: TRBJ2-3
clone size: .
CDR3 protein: CASSLGTGLNTDTQYF
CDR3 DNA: TGTGCCAGCAGCCTAGGGACAGGTCTTAACACAGATACGCAGTATTTT

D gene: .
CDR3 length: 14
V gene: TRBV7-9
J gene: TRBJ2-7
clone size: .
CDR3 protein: CASSDKRGGHEQYF
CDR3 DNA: TGTGCCAGCAGCGATAAAAGGGGGGGCCACGAGCAGTACTTC

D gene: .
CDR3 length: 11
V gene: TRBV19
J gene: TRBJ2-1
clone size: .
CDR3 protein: CASTRGNEQFF
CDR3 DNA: TGTGCCAGTACTAGGGGGAATGAGCAGTTCTTC

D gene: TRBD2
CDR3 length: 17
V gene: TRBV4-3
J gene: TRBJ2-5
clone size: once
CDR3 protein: CASSQEARGGMKETQYF
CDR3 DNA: TGCGCCAGCAGCCAAGAGGCCCGGGGGGGAATGAAGGAGACCCAGTACTTC

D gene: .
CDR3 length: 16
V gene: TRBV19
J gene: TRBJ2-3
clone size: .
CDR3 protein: CASKAPAGRDTDTQYF
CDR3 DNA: TGTGCCAGTAAGGCCCCGGCGGGGCGTGACACAGATACGCAGTATTTT

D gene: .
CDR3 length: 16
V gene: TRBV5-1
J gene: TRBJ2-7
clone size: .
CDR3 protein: CASSLSSPYSSYEQYF
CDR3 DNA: TGCGCCAGCAGCCTATCATCTCCCTACAGCTCCTACGAGCAGTACTTC

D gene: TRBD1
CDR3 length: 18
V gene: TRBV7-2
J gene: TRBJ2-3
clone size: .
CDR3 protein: CASSLAGQGGGRTDTQYF
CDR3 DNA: TGTGCCAGCAGCTTAGCGGGACAGGGGGGTGGAAGAACAGATACGCAGTATTTT

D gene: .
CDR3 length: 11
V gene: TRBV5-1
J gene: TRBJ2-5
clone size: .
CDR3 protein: CASRQEETQYF
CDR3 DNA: TGCGCCAGCAGACAGGAAGAGACCCAGTACTTC

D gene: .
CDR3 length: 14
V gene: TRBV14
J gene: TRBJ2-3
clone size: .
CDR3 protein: CASRAGPSTDTQYF
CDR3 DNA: TGTGCCAGCAGGGCGGGCCCAAGCACAGATACGCAGTATTTT

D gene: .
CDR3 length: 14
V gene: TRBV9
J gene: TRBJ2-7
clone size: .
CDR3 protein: CASSKGGGGYEQYF
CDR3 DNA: TGTGCCAGCAGCAAAGGAGGTGGAGGCTACGAGCAGTACTTC

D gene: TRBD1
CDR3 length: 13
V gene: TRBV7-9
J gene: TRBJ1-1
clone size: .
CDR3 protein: CASSLEGTGEAFF
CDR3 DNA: TGTGCCAGCAGCTTAGAAGGGACAGGGGAAGCTTTCTTT

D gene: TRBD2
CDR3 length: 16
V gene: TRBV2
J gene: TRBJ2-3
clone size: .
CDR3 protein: CASRSTSGGGTDTQYF
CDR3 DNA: TGTGCCAGCAGGTCGACTAGCGGGGGGGGGACAGATACGCAGTATTTT

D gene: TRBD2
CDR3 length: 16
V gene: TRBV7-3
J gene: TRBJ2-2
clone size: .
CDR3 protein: CASSLTSGLGGGELFF
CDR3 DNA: TGTGCCAGCAGCTTAACGTCGGGACTAGGGGGCGGGGAGCTGTTTTTT

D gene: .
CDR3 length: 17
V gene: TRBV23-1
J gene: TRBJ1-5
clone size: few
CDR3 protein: CASSSEVGVGGNQPQHF
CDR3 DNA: TGCGCCAGCAGTTCCGAGGTAGGGGTAGGGGGCAATCAGCCCCAGCATTTT

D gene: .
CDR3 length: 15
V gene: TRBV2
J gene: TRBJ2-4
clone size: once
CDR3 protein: CASSERRGTYHIQYF
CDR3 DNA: TGTGCCAGCAGTGAACGCAGGGGAACTTATCACATTCAGTACTTC

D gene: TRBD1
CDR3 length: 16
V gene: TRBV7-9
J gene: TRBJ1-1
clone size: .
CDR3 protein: CASSLARTGKGTEAFF
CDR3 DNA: TGTGCCAGCAGCTTAGCCCGGACAGGGAAAGGCACTGAAGCTTTCTTT